This TCR beta chain was sequenced for a study of blood T cell repertoires in COVID-19. Turning to the study itself: Sites across the United States, Italy and Spain contributed samples from acute and convalescent COVID-19. PBMCs, B-cell-depleted T cells, or T cells were the source of the cDNA or gDNA that made up the material.

Germline CDR1 reads MGHRA; CDR2 reads YSYEKL. The CDR3 loop spans 17 amino acids. Trimming took off 7 bases at V and 0 bases at J, with 19 bases between the two ends. Per the authors' pipeline: Estimation of nucleated cell counts relied on the amplification of reference gene primers. Sequencing used immunoSEQ multiplex PCR; TCRdb keeps in-frame clones, though not all of them. The DNA gave D and trimming, while V, J and clone size come from that table. The sample holds 250,000 or so clones, 82% seen once. The chain recombines TRBV4-1 with TRBJ1-3, with D possibly matching TRBD1 (6 bases). This receptor was taken from a woman in her sixties or seventies with acute or convalescent COVID-19. Sample: peripheral blood. CDR3 in DNA: TGCGCCAGCACCGACAGGACGTGGGAAAGCTCTGGAAACACCATATATTTT. Amino acids: CASTDRTWESSGNTIYF.